This entry lists 27 T cell receptor beta chains sequenced from one sample in a study of blood T cell repertoires in COVID-19. Assay: immunoSEQ multiplex PCR; the TCRdb copy retains only in-frame clones and omits some. The sample holds 25,000 to 35,000 clones, 91% seen once. Sample: peripheral blood. Source of these receptors: a human donor with active COVID-19. The donor label of this sample is uncertain.

This chain's CDR3 is CASSPNRGWAYEQYF. In DNA, the CDR3 is TGTGCCAGCAGCCCCAACAGGGGTTGGGCCTACGAGCAGTACTTC. This chain joins TRBV7-2 and TRBJ2-7; 7 positions agree with TRBD1. This CDR3 has 15 amino acids. The J segment lost 2 bases and the V segment lost 5 bases, leaving 9 bases of the junction unmatched. Germline V gene lookup returns CDR1 SGHTA and CDR2 FQGNSA.

This chain joins TRBV10-3 and TRBJ1-2; 9 bases are shared with TRBD1. Per the germline V gene, CDR1 is ENHRY and CDR2 is SYGVKD. After removal of 2 bases from V and 5 bases from J, the junction contained 12 bases not matched to a gene. The CDR3 has 17 residues. This CDR3 is CAISEGTGLKVGYGYTF. Written as DNA, the CDR3 is TGTGCCATCAGTGAGGGGACAGGGCTTAAGGTCGGGTATGGCTACACCTTC.

V is TRBV6-6 and J is TRBJ2-5; TRBD2 matches 9 bases. Per the germline V gene, CDR1 is MNHNY and CDR2 is SVGAGI (reference sequence). This CDR3 spans 14 amino acids. V trimming: 2 bases; J trimming: 4 bases; junction bases outside the gene matches: 2. The CDR3 protein is CASSYKRGAETQYF. The DNA of the CDR3 is TGTGCCAGCAGTTACAAGCGGGGGGCAGAGACCCAGTACTTC.

This clone has only one observation. The V call is TRBV4-3, the J call TRBJ2-2; D is possibly TRBD2 (7 bases). Trimming took 2 bases from V and 5 from J, leaving 21 bases between them. Germline loops: CDR1 LGHNA, CDR2 YSLEER. The length of the CDR3 is 18 residues. The CDR3 protein is CASSQRGRGGLITGELFF. In DNA form, the CDR3 reads TGCGCCAGCAGCCAACGGGGCAGGGGAGGGTTGATTACCGGGGAGCTGTTTTTT.

The chain has TRBV5-8 and TRBJ2-1; tentative D call: TRBD2 (7 bases). V lost 5 bases, J lost 2 bases, and 11 bases lay in between. CDR3 length: 14 residues. The germline gives CDR1 SGHTS, CDR2 YDEGEE. The CDR3 spells CASRWGGPYNEQFF. CDR3 nucleotide sequence: TGTGCCAGCAGGTGGGGGGGCCCCTACAATGAGCAGTTCTTC.

The rearrangement uses TRBV4-3 and TRBJ1-2, with TRBD1 matching over 12 bases. This CDR3 has 16 amino acids. Looked up from germline, CDR1 is LGHNA and CDR2 is YSLEER. Trimming removed 6 bases from V and 4 bases from J; junction bases left unmatched: 9. The CDR3 DNA sequence: TGCGCCAGCAGGGAAACTCCGGGACAGGGGGCCTATGGCTACACCTTC. Protein: CASRETPGQGAYGYTF.

The V gene is TRBV16, the J gene TRBJ1-2, with 7 bases fitting TRBD1. The CDR3 runs to 15 residues. Germline values: CDR1 KGHSY, CDR2 FQNENV. With V trimmed by 4 bases and J by 8 bases, 13 bases remained unmatched. The CDR3 loop is CASSPTGEFIRGYTF. CDR3 bases: TGTGCCAGCAGCCCTACAGGGGAGTTCATTAGAGGCTACACCTTC.

The chain combines TRBV2 with TRBJ2-7, with 7 bases lining up with TRBD1. Germline values: CDR1 SNHLY, CDR2 FYNNEI. Trimming cost V 8 bases and J 7 bases; bases outside gene matches: 8. The CDR3 spans 12 residues. CDR3 amino acids: CASLRDSREQYF. DNA of the CDR3: TGTGCCAGCCTCCGGGACAGCCGGGAGCAGTACTTC.

This sequence joins TRBV5-6 and TRBJ1-5; D not certain. The germline CDR1 and CDR2 sequences are SGHDT and YYEEEE. Between the trimmed V and J ends, which lost 1 base and 6 bases, there was a span of 14 bases. This CDR3 has 15 amino acids. This CDR3 reads CASSLFAQRVQPQHF. The CDR3 coding sequence is TGTGCCAGCAGCTTGTTCGCACAACGGGTTCAGCCCCAGCATTTT.

The chain couples TRBV7-9 to TRBJ2-2, with D perhaps TRBD1 (5 bases). The CDR3 has 14 amino acids. Germline lookup yields CDR1 SEHNR and CDR2 FQNEAQ (reference sequence). Between the trimmed V and J ends, which lost 5 bases and 2 bases, there was a span of 9 bases. Here the CDR3 DNA reads TGTGCCAGCAGCACGGACAAAAACACCGGGGAGCTGTTTTTT. Translated, it gives CASSTDKNTGELFF. The full variable domain, its missing parts supplied by reference TRBV7-9 and TRBJ2-2, is DTGVSQNPRHKITKRGQNVTFRCDPISEHNRLYWYRQTLGQGPEFLTYFQNEAQLEKSRLLSDRFSAERPKGSFSTLEIQRTEQGDSAMYLCASSTDKNTGELFFGEGSRLTVL.

This chain joins TRBV24-1 and TRBJ2-3; D possibly corresponds to TRBD2 (6 bases). The CDR3 is 13 residues long. CDR1 is KGHDR, CDR2 SFDVKD, per germline. Trimming left V 10 bases short and J 1 base short, with 11 bases between. For the CDR3, the DNA is TGTGCCACTTGGTCGGGGGGCACAGATACGCAGTATTTT. Residues: CATWSGGTDTQYF.

The chain's CDR3 is CASSPRVGQDYGYTF. Here the CDR3 DNA reads TGTGCCAGCAGCCCTAGAGTGGGACAAGACTATGGCTACACCTTC. The rearrangement links TRBV7-2 to TRBJ1-2; TRBD1 might be the D (6 bases). The CDR3 spans 15 residues. Germline V gene lookup returns CDR1 SGHTA and CDR2 FQGNSA. Trimming stripped 5 bases from V and 3 bases from J, with 16 bases between.

The rearrangement uses TRBV1 and TRBJ2-7; the D call of TRBD2 is as the table states it, not checked on the DNA. TRBV1 constitutes a pseudogene. This CDR3 is built from 15 residues. The CDR3 DNA reads as TGCACCAGCAGCCCCCTGCGTCGGGGAGGTAACGAGCAGTACTTC. This encodes CTSSPLRRGGNEQYF.

CDR3 bases: TGTGCCAGCAGTGAAATCGGCGGGAGCACCGGGGAGCTGTTTTTT. Translating it yields CASSEIGGSTGELFF. The chain has TRBV6-1 and TRBJ2-2; 7 bases fit TRBD2. Germline assignment: CDR1 MNHNS and CDR2 SASEGT. Trimming at V came to 2 bases and at J to 4 bases, leaving 4 bases not matched to a gene. This CDR3 region has 15 residues.

This clone was counted between two and nine times. J is TRBJ2-7 and V is TRBV5-5; the match to TRBD1 covers 9 bases. This CDR3 has 13 residues. The V segment lost 3 bases and the J segment 2 bases; nucleotides outside the gene matches: 0. The germline CDR1 and CDR2 sequences are SGHKS and YYEKEE (reference sequence). The CDR3 reads CASSYRGPYEQYF. CDR3 in DNA: TGTGCCAGCAGCTACAGGGGGCCCTACGAGCAGTACTTC.

The chain joins TRBV7-3 to TRBJ2-1; no clear D gene. Germline V CDR1 and CDR2: SGHTA, FQGTGA. The V gene lost 0 bases and the J gene lost 5 bases, with 8 bases spanning the gap. The CDR3 spans 14 residues. As DNA, the CDR3 is TGTGCCAGCAGCTTAACGTTCGCGGACAATGAGCAGTTCTTC. Residues: CASSLTFADNEQFF. Based on the CDR3 plus reference TRBV7-3 and TRBJ2-1, the full variable domain is GAGVSQTPSNKVTEKGKYVELRCDPISGHTALYWYRQSLGQGPEFLIYFQGTGAADDSGLPNDRFFAVRPEGSVSTLKIQRTERGDSAVYLCASSLTFADNEQFFGPGTRLTVL.

This chain joins TRBV9 and TRBJ2-1; 10 positions match TRBD2. CDR3 length equals 17 residues. With 0 bases clipped from V and 0 bases from J, the junction kept 3 bases outside the gene matches. Per germline, CDR1 SGDLS and CDR2 YYNGEE. CDR3: CASSVDPSGSSYNEQFF. Here the CDR3 DNA reads TGTGCCAGCAGCGTAGATCCTAGCGGGAGCTCCTACAATGAGCAGTTCTTC. Variable domain in full (rest from reference TRBV9 and TRBJ2-1): DSGVTQTPKHLITATGQRVTLRCSPRSGDLSVYWYQQSLDQGLQFLIQYYNGEERAKGNILERFSAQQFPDLHSELNLSSLELGDSALYFCASSVDPSGSSYNEQFFGPGTRLTVL.

The chain uses TRBV5-5 and TRBJ1-3; maybe TRBD1 (6 bases). Between the trimmed V and J ends, which lost 3 bases and 0 bases, there was a span of 10 bases. Germline CDR1 is SGHKS and CDR2 is YYEKEE (reference sequence). This CDR3 has 15 residues. CDR3 sequence reads: CASSSRGFSGNTIYF. In nucleotides, the CDR3 is TGTGCCAGCAGCTCCAGGGGATTCTCTGGAAACACCATATATTTT.

This CDR3 is CASSIGPPRGDYEQYF. CDR3 nucleotide sequence: TGTGCCAGTAGTATAGGTCCCCCCAGGGGCGACTACGAGCAGTACTTC. The chain recombines TRBV19 with TRBJ2-7; tentative D call: TRBD1 (6 bases). CDR1 is LNHDA, CDR2 SQIVND, per germline (reference sequence). The germline V and J ends were trimmed by 1 base and 3 bases, with 16 bases remaining between them. The CDR3 spans 16 residues. Full variable domain (rest looked up from reference TRBV19 and TRBJ2-7): DGGITQSPKYLFRKEGQNVTLSCEQNLNHDAMYWYRQDPGQGLRLIYYSQIVNDFQKGDIAEGYSVSREKKESFPLTVTSAQKNPTAFYLCASSIGPPRGDYEQYFGPGTRLTVT.

V is TRBV6-2 or TRBV6-3 and J is TRBJ1-1, with D possibly TRBD1 on 6 matching bases. Deletions cut 5 bases from V and 6 bases from J, with 13 bases between. Per germline, CDR1 MNHEY and CDR2 SVGEGT. The CDR3 sequence is 13 residues long. CDR3 sequence (DNA): TGTGCCAGCAGTGCTACAGGGATGGCTGAAGCTTTCTTT. Translated: CASSATGMAEAFF.

The chain couples TRBV19 to TRBJ1-2, with TRBD1 matching over 7 bases. This CDR3 region has 13 residues. CDR1 is LNHDA and CDR2 is SQIVND in the germline V gene (reference sequence). V dropped 9 bases and J dropped 5; count of bases not matched to a gene: 9. In DNA form, the CDR3 reads TGTGCCAGCGCAACAGGGGCCTTATATGGCTACACCTTC. This sequence encodes CASATGALYGYTF. Based on the CDR3 plus reference TRBV19 and TRBJ1-2, the full variable domain is DGGITQSPKYLFRKEGQNVTLSCEQNLNHDAMYWYRQDPGQGLRLIYYSQIVNDFQKGDIAEGYSVSREKKESFPLTVTSAQKNPTAFYLCASATGALYGYTFGSGTRLTVV.

The J gene is TRBJ1-2, the V gene TRBV18; 7 nucleotides match TRBD1. This CDR3 has 15 residues. The V segment lost 2 bases and the J segment 6 bases; nucleotides outside the gene matches: 9. Germline CDR1 and CDR2: KGHSH and LQKENI. This chain's CDR3 is CASSPYGRGTDGYTF. As DNA, the CDR3 is TGTGCCAGCTCACCATATGGTCGTGGGACAGATGGCTACACCTTC.

DNA of the CDR3: TGTGCCAGCACCAACCGAGATACGCAGTATTTT. Its protein is CASTNRDTQYF. The chain joins TRBV7-9 to TRBJ2-3; D ambiguous. CDR1 is SEHNR and CDR2 is FQNEAQ in the germline V gene (reference sequence). Trimming took 7 bases from V and 5 from J, leaving 7 bases between them. This CDR3 has 11 amino acids.

J is TRBJ2-1 and V is TRBV7-3, with 7 bases that match TRBD2. The germline CDR1 and CDR2 sequences are SGHTA and FQGTGA. The V segment lost 5 bases and the J segment 5 bases; nucleotides outside the gene matches: 15. CDR3 size: 17 residues. This chain's CDR3 is CASSQSTSANRNNEQFF. The CDR3 nucleotides read TGTGCCAGCAGCCAATCAACTAGCGCGAATCGTAACAATGAGCAGTTCTTC.

CDR3 in amino acids: CASSATGTGFDEQFF. Written as DNA, the CDR3 is TGTGCCAGCAGCGCAACCGGGACAGGGTTCGATGAGCAGTTCTTC. The J gene is TRBJ2-1, the V gene TRBV7-9; TRBD1 matches at 9 bases. This CDR3 spans 15 amino acids. Germline loops: CDR1 SEHNR, CDR2 FQNEAQ (reference sequence). The trim removed 5 bases at V and 8 bases at J, leaving 10 bases unmatched.

The V gene is TRBV6-5, the J gene TRBJ1-2; 11 nucleotides match TRBD1. V gave up 7 bases and J gave up 4 bases; unmatched junction bases: 8. The CDR3 is made up of 15 amino acids. Germline lookup yields CDR1 MNHEY and CDR2 SVGAGI. CDR3 sequence reads: CASTLDRGHFYGYTF. As DNA, the CDR3 is TGTGCCAGCACCCTGGACAGGGGGCATTTCTATGGCTACACCTTC.

V gene TRBV5-1 combines with J gene TRBJ2-7; D not resolved. This CDR3 is 14 amino acids long. V was cut by 3 bases and J by 0 bases, with 10 bases left in between. Germline V lookup: CDR1 SGHRS, CDR2 YFSETQ. The DNA of the CDR3 is TGCGCCAGCAGCTCCTACTCCGGCTCCTACGAGCAGTACTTC. Translation: CASSSYSGSYEQYF.